This T cell receptor (beta chain) was captured in a study of beta chain features in type 1 diabetes. It was one heparinised blood draw, averaging around 120 mL, that each donor gave. Germline-derived CDR1 and CDR2 are SEHNR and FQNEAQ (reference sequence). This CDR3 is built from 13 residues. V shed 5 bases and J shed 4 bases, with 10 bases lying between them. Worth noting for this clone: The antigen is undetermined.

Findings and limits, study-wide: Still unanswered here is whether HLA type influences TCRB rearrangement. In every one of the four CD4+ subsets, TCRB CDR3s were moderately but significantly shorter in Type 1 diabetes patients. PCR could preferentially amplify shorter templates, alike in patients and controls.

What was sequenced were expressed TCRB transcripts, since all of the isolated RNA had been reverse transcribed. An average of around 3.4 million reads was obtained for naive, central memory and regulatory T cell samples. TCRdb's table, derived via immunoSEQ multiplex PCR, lists solely in-frame clones and lacks some. Of 600,000 or so clones detected, over 12% appear once; the ten largest clones hold less than 0.04%. Source material: naive CD4+ T cells from blood. The chain has TRBV7-9 and TRBJ2-3; D is unresolved. This TCR was recovered from a man younger than 30 with type 1 diabetes. CDR3 DNA: TGTGCCAGCAGCCAAGCAGGCTCAGATACGCAGTATTTT. This gives the protein CASSQAGSDTQYF. The variable domain in full, completed from reference TRBV7-9 and TRBJ2-3, reads DTGVSQNPRHKITKRGQNVTFRCDPISEHNRLYWYRQTLGQGPEFLTYFQNEAQLEKSRLLSDRFSAERPKGSFSTLEIQRTEQGDSAMYLCASSQAGSDTQYFGPGTRLTVL.